The table lists the clone carrying this TCR beta chain with a count of one. A multiplex PCR was run with 60 Vbeta primers and 13 Jbeta primers. Data came from immunoSEQ multiplex PCR; TCRdb stores just in-frame clones and leaves some out. Altogether about 140,000 clones are present, about 77% being singletons, with the ten largest covering around 1.5%. CDR1 and CDR2 (germline): SGDLS, YYNGEE. The germline V and J ends were trimmed by 0 bases and 3 bases, with 10 bases remaining between them. There are 15 residues in the CDR3. This entry comes from a study of cytomegalovirus exposure and HLA in healthy donors.

Sequencing used PBMCs. This clonotype was obtained from a female donor in good health and CMV-seronegative. The chain employs TRBV9 and TRBJ1-3, with a possible D match to TRBD1 (6 bases). The CDR3 nucleotides read TGTGCCAGCAGCGTAGGGGCAGGGGTTGGAAACACCATATATTTT. Translating gives CASSVGAGVGNTIYF. The variable domain in full, with the rest retrieved from reference TRBV9 and TRBJ1-3, is DSGVTQTPKHLITATGQRVTLRCSPRSGDLSVYWYQQSLDQGLQFLIQYYNGEERAKGNILERFSAQQFPDLHSELNLSSLELGDSALYFCASSVGAGVGNTIYFGEGSWLTVV.